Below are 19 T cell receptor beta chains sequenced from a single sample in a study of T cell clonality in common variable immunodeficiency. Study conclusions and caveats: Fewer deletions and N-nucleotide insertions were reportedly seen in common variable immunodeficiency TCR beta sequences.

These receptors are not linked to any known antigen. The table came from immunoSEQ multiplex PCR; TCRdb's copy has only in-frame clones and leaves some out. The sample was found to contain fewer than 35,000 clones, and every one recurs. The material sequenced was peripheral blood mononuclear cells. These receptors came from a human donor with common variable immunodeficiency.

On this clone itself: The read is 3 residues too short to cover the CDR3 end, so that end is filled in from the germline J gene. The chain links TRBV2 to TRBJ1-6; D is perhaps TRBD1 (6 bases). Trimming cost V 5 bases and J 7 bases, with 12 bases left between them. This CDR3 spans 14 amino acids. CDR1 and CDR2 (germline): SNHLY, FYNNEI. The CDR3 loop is CASSSGQRNSPLHF. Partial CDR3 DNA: TGTGCCAGCAGTTCGGGACAACGAAATTCACCC.

Incomplete CDR3 DNA: TGTGCCTGGAGTGCAGGGTCCCGCCAGCCC. It is translated as CAWSAGSRQP. The whole CDR3 protein is CAWSAGSRQPQHF. The rearrangement joins TRBV30 to TRBJ1-5, with a weak D call TRBD1 (5 bases). Coverage ceases 3 residues before the CDR3 finishes, and the germline J gene fills in the end. Between the trimmed V and J ends, which lost 1 base and 7 bases, there was a span of 11 bases. CDR1 GTSNPN and CDR2 SVGIG come from the germline V gene (reference sequence). This CDR3 has 13 residues.

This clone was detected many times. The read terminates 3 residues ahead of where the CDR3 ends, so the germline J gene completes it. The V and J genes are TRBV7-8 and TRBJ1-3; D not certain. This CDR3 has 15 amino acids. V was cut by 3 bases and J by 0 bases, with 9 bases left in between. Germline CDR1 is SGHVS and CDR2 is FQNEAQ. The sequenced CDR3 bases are TGTGCCAGCAGCTTGTTTAAGGGCTCTGGAAACACC. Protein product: CASSLFKGSGNT. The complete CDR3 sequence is CASSLFKGSGNTIYF.

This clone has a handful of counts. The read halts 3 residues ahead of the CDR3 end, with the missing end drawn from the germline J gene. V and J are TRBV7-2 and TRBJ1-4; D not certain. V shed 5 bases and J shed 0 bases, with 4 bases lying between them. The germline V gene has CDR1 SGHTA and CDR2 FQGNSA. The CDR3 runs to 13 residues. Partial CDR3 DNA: TGTGCCAGCAGCCCCTCAACTAATGAAAAA. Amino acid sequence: CASSPSTNEK. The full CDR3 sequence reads CASSPSTNEKLFF.

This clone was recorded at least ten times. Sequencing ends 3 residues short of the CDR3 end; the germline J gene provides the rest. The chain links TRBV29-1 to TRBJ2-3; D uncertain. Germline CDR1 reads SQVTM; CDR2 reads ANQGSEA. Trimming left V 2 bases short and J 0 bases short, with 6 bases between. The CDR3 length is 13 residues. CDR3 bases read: TGCAGCGTTGAAATAGGGAGCACAGATACG. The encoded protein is CSVEIGSTDT. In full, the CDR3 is CSVEIGSTDTQYF.

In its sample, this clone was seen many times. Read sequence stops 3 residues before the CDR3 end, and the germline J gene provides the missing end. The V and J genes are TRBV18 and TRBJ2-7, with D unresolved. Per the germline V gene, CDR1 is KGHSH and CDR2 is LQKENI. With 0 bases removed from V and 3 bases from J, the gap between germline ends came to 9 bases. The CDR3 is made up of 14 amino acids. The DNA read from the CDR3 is TGTGCCAGCTCACCACCCACCGCAGGCTACGAG. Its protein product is CASSPPTAGYE. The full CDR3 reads CASSPPTAGYEQYF. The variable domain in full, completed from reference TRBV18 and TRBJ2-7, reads NAGVMQNPRHLVRRRGQEARLRCSPMKGHSHVYWYRQLPEEGLKFMVYLQKENIIDESGMPKERFSAEFPKEGPSILRIQQVVRGDSAAYFCASSPPTAGYEQYFGPGTRLTVT.

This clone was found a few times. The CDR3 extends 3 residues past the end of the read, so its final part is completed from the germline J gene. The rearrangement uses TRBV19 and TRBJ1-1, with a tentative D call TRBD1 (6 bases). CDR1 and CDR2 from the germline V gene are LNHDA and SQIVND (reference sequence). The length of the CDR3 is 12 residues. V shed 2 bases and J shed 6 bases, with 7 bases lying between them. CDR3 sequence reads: CASSINRAEAFF. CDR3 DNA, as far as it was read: TGTGCCAGTAGTATAAACAGGGCTGAA.

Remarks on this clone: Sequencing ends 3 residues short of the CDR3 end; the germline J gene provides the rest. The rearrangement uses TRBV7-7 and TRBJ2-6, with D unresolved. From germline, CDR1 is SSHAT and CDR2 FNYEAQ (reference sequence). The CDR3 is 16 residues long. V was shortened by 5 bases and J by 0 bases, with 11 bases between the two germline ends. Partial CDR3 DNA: TGTGCCAGCAGCCCCTTCTCTTTCTCTGGGGCCAACGTC. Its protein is CASSPFSFSGANV. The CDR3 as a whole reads CASSPFSFSGANVLTF.

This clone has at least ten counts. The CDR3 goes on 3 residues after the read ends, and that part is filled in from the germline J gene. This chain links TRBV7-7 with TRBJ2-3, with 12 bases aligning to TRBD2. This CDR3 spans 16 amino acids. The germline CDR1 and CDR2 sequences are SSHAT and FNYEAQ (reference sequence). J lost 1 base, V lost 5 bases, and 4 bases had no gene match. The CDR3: CASSLGLAGCTDTQYF. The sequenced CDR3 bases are TGTGCCAGCAGCCTCGGACTAGCGGGGTGCACAGATACG. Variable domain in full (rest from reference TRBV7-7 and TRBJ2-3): GAGVSQSPRYKVTKRGQDVTLRCDPISSHATLYWYQQALGQGPEFLTYFNYEAQPDKSGLPSDRFSAERPEGSISTLTIQRTEQRDSAMYRCASSLGLAGCTDTQYFGPGTRLTVL.

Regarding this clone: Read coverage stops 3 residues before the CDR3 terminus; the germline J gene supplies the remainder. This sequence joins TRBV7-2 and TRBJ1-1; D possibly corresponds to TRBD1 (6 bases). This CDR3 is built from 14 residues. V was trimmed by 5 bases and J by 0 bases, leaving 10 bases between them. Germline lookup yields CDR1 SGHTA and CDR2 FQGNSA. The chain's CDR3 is CASSREGVNTEAFF. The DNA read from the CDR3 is TGTGCCAGCAGCCGAGAGGGGGTGAACACTGAA.

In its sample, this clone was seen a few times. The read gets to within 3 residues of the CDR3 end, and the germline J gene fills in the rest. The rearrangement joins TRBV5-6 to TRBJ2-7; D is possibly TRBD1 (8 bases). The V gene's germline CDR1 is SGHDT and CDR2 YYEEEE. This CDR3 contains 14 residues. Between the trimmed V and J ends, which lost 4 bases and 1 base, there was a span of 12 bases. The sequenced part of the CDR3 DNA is TGTGCCAGCAGCAGCGGGACAGGATCCTACGAG. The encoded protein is CASSSGTGSYE. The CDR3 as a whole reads CASSSGTGSYEQYF.

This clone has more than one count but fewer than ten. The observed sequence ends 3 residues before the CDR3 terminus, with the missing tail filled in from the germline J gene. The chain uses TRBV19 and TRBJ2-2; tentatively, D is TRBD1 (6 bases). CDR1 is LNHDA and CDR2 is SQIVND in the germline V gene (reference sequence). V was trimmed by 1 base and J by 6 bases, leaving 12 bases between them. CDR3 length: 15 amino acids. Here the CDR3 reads CASSIVRGRAGELFF. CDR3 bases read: TGTGCCAGTAGTATAGTCAGGGGCCGGGCCGGGGAG.

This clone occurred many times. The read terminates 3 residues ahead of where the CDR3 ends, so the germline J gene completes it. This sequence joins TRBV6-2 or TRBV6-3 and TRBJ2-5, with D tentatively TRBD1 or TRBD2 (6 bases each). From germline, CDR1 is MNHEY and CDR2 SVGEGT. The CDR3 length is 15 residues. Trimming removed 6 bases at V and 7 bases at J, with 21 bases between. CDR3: CASSAAEGGRGTQYF. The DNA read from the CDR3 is TGTGCCAGCAGCGCCGCCGAGGGAGGCAGGGGGACC.

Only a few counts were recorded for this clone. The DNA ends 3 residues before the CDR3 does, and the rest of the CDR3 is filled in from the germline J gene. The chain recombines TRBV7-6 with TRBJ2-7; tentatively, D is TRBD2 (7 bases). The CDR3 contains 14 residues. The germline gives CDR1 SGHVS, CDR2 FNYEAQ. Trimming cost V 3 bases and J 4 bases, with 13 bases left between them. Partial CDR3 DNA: TGTGCCAGCAGCTTGGGGGGGGCGGGGTACGAG. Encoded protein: CASSLGGAGYE. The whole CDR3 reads CASSLGGAGYEQYF.

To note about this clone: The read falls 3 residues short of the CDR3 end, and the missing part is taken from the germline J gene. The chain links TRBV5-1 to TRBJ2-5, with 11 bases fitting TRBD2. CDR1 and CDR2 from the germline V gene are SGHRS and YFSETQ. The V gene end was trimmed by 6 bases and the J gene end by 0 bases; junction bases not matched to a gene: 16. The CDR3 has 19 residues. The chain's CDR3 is CASTPRPTSGVGYQETQYF. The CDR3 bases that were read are TGCGCCAGCACGCCCCGACCGACTAGCGGGGTGGGGTACCAAGAGACC.

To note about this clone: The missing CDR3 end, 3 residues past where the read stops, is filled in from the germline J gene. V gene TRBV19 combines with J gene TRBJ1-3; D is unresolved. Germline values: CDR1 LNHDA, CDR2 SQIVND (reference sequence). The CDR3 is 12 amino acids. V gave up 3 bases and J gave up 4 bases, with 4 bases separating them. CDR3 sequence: CASSISGNTIYF. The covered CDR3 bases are TGTGCCAGTAGTATCTCCGGAAACACC.

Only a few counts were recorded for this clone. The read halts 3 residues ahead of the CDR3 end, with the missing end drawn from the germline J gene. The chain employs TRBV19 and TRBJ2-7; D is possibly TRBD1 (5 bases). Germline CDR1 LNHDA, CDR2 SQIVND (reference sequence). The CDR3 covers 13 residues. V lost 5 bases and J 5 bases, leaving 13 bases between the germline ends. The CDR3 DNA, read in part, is TGTGCCAGTAGTTTTGGGGCGGCCAACGAG. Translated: CASSFGAANE. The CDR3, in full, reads CASSFGAANEQYF.

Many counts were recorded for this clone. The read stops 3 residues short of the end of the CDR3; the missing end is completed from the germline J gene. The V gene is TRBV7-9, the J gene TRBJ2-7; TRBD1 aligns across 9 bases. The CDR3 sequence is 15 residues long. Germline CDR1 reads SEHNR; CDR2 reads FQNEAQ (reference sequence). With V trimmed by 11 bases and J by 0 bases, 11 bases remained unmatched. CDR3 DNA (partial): TGTGCCGGACAGGGGACCGCGTCCCTCTCCTACGAG. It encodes CAGQGTASLSYE. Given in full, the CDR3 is CAGQGTASLSYEQYF.

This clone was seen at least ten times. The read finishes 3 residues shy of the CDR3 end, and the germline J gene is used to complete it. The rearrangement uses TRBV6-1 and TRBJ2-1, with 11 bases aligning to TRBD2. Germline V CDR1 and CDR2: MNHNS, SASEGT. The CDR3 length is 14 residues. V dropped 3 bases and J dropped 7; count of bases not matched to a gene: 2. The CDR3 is CASSEASGGNEQFF. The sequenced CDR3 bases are TGTGCCAGCAGTGAGGCTAGCGGGGGGAATGAG.